The entry that follows covers one TCR beta chain sequence. Its target is unknown. Germline V gene data show CDR1 as SGHRS and CDR2 as YFSETQ. The CDR3 sequence is 15 residues long. V was pared by 4 bases and J by 3 bases, with 10 bases of the junction left unmatched. TCRdb re-analysed the RT-PCR reads in MiXCR, keeping a single row per CDR3 protein. The data show about 780,000 distinct CDR3 sequences, about 18% seen once. This entry belongs to a study of response to subunit inactivated influenza vaccine. Study-level points and caveats: Authors suggested seasonal influenza vaccinations each recruit few new T cells.

This TCR was recovered from a man aged 45-60 years who received an inactivated influenza vaccine. The V and J genes are TRBV5-1 and TRBJ2-7, with 7 bases matching TRBD1. The sequences come from PBMCs from blood, collected more than 4 days after vaccination. The CDR3 reads CASSGTRDSGYEQYF. Here the CDR3 DNA reads TGCGCCAGCAGCGGTACCAGGGACAGCGGCTACGAGCAGTACTTC.